The subject of this entry is one TCR beta chain. The clone's antigen remains unknown. Base qualities are not provided; no much larger clone lies one nucleotide away. The immunoSEQ Assay, a bias-controlled multiplex PCR, was used to amplify TCRbeta CDR3 regions from genomic DNA. Processing in the source paper ran as follows. Within the assay, amplification of reference gene primers was used to estimate how many nucleated cells each sample contained. To quantify the absolute abundance of each unique TCRbeta CDR3 rearrangement, sequence reads were collapsed and filtered. For each sample, productive Simpson clonality was calculated by taking the square root of Simpson's diversity index across productive rearrangements. TCRdb limited this immuneACCESS table to in-frame rearrangements with V and J called. A share of clones is missing; checked studies link under half to unresolved V genes, and the rest is unexplained. V, J and clone size are those of that table, while D and trimming were read from the DNA. This sample is represented by 80,000 or so clones; about 86% of them were singletons. Of the sample, roughly 40% falls within the top ten clones.

The data originate from a study of blood T cell repertoires in COVID-19 (dated by TCRdb to about 2020). Study-wide context: Samples from collaborators originated in the United States, Italy and Spain and spanned both the acute and convalescent phases of COVID-19. The repertoires were released in a freely available public database meant as a resource for research on the immune response to SARS-CoV-2. The samples were drawn from the first 160 participants of the ongoing ImmuneRACE study and from over 950 subjects provided by 6 global collaborators. Nearly every sample came with metadata listing a de-identified subject ID, COVID-19 status, age in years and sex. The dataset comprised deeply sampled blood TCRbeta repertoires from subjects exposed to, actively infected with, or recovered from COVID-19. Where available, HLA class I and class II types were obtained from metadata supplied by the sample provider rather than from assay-based typing. The prospective study material was composed of cDNA or gDNA derived from T cells, B-cell-depleted T cells, or PBMCs. What the authors observed across the whole study: The quantity of clinical and demographic metadata differed by source and by participant and was supplied without curation.

CDR1 and CDR2, looked up from the germline V gene, are SGHVS and FNYEAQ. The CDR3 holds 15 amino acids from the cysteine to the phenylalanine. The sequence is cut down to CDR3 DNA, 45 bases in frame from base 1. Trimming takes 3 bases from V and 4 bases from J, and the germline ends sit 13 bases apart. Whole blood was collected in K2EDTA tubes by collaborating institutions according to the institutions' own protocols. For TCRbeta analysis, collaborators shipped samples in one of three forms: frozen whole blood, isolated PBMCs, or DNA extracted from either of those sample types. The chain is made from TRBV7-6 and TRBJ2-1; tentative D gene TRBD1, with 6 bases matching. The material sequenced was peripheral blood. This sequence was found in a man older than 75 with acute or convalescent COVID-19. The CDR3 protein is CASSFGYDRYNEQFF. The sequenced DNA is TGTGCCAGCAGCTTTGGGTATGACAGGTACAATGAGCAGTTCTTC. The CDR3 plus the reference TRBV7-6 and TRBJ2-1 genes for the other parts give the full variable domain: GAGVSQSPRYKVTKRGQDVALRCDPISGHVSLYWYRQALGQGPEFLTYFNYEAQQDKSGLPNDRFSAERPEGSISTLTIQRTEQRDSAMYRCASSFGYDRYNEQFFGPGTRLTVL.